Sequencing of this T cell receptor beta chain was carried out in a study of blood T cell repertoires in COVID-19. Overall study context: Some COVID-19 samples were acute and others convalescent; all came from the United States, Italy and Spain. T cells, B-cell-depleted T cells, or PBMCs provided the cDNA or gDNA that served as material.

This clone was picked up a small number of times. Authors' methods: How many nucleated cells were present was estimated from reference gene primer amplification. Data came from immunoSEQ multiplex PCR; TCRdb stores just in-frame clones and leaves some out. V and J calls and clone size are those listed in that table; D and trimming were worked out from the DNA. The sample yields 100,000 to 150,000 clones, roughly 83% seen once. J lost 1 base, V lost 5 bases, and 3 bases had no gene match. The length of the CDR3 is 15 residues. CDR1 and CDR2 from the germline V gene are MDHEN and SYDVKM. V usage is TRBV28 and J usage is TRBJ2-1; the match to TRBD1 covers 9 bases. The source material was peripheral blood. The source is a middle-aged man with active or convalescent COVID-19. CDR3 in amino acids: CASSKGQGSYNEQFF. The CDR3 DNA is TGTGCCAGCAGTAAGGGACAGGGATCCTACAATGAGCAGTTCTTC.